The following is a TCR beta chain sequence with its context. Its antigen is unidentified. The source of the sample is a study of cytomegalovirus exposure and HLA in healthy donors. Vbeta (60) and Jbeta (13) primers were used in the PCR. Profiling relied on immunoSEQ multiplex PCR, and the TCRdb table lists in-frame clones only, not all of them. The listing records about 170,000 clones. Study outcomes and limitations: A later analysis linked a missense variant in DCLRE1C to the trimming of TCR beta V and J genes.

The CDR3 loop spans 14 amino acids. V lost 1 base and J lost 7, with 14 bases in between. The germline V gene encodes CDR1 SGHTA and CDR2 FQGNSA. The J gene is TRBJ2-7, the V gene TRBV7-2; a possible D gene is TRBD2 (6 bases). The receptor was isolated from a woman aged 60-75 years in good health and CMV-seronegative. The source material was PBMCs. CDR3 loop: CASSLGVGSGEQYF. CDR3 DNA sequence: TGTGCCAGCAGCTTAGGGGTCGGGAGCGGGGAGCAGTACTTC.